A selection of T cell receptor beta chains follows, all from one sample in a study of beta chain features in type 1 diabetes. Here immunoSEQ multiplex PCR was the method, and the copy in TCRdb shows in-frame clones only, minus some. The sample yields fewer than 400,000 clones, over 7% seen once. Specimen: central memory CD4+ T cells from blood. The receptors come from a man younger than 45 with type 1 diabetes. Each CDR3 is given with its conserved first and last residue. A D gene is named only where the DNA matches it firmly. Clone size appears in some rows only: once, few, many, or a class for an expanded clone.

V,J,D,length,size,DNA,CDR3
TRBV28,TRBJ1-5,-,15,-,TGTGCCAGCAGTTTCCCGGCCTATAGCAATCAGCCCCAGCATTTT,CASSFPAYSNQPQHF
TRBV18,TRBJ2-5,TRBD1,14,few,TGTGCCAGCTCACCGGGACAGAGACAAGAGACCCAGTACTTC,CASSPGQRQETQYF
TRBV10-3,TRBJ2-7,-,12,few,TGTGCCATCAGTGATTCAGGCTACGAGCAGTACTTC,CAISDSGYEQYF
TRBV11-2,TRBJ2-5,-,15,-,TGTGCCAGCAGCTTTCGCCTTTCGTACCAAGAGACCCAGTACTTC,CASSFRLSYQETQYF
TRBV6-5,TRBJ2-3,TRBD2,16,-,TGTGCCAGCAGTTTACGGACTAGCGGGGGGGCGGATACGCAGTATTTT,CASSLRTSGGADTQYF
TRBV2,TRBJ1-1,-,14,few,TGTGCCAGCACAATTACAGGGTCGGGAACTGAAGCTTTCTTT,CASTITGSGTEAFF
TRBV7-2,TRBJ2-1,-,15,-,TGTGCCAGCAGCTTAGCCGGGACGGATTACAATGAGCAGTTCTTC,CASSLAGTDYNEQFF
TRBV7-9,TRBJ2-7,-,12,few,TGTGCCAGCAGCTTTCAGGGCTACGAGCAGTACTTC,CASSFQGYEQYF
TRBV18,TRBJ1-3,-,14,few,TGTGCCAGCTCGTCGGCTATCTCTGGAAACACCATATATTTT,CASSSAISGNTIYF
TRBV27,TRBJ2-5,-,16,-,TGTGCCAGCAGTCTAACCATTGACAGGATCCAAGAGACCCAGTACTTC,CASSLTIDRIQETQYF
TRBV7-8,TRBJ2-1,-,13,few,TGTGCCAGCAGCTTAGTACAGCTAAATGAGCAGTTCTTC,CASSLVQLNEQFF
TRBV7-9,TRBJ2-5,-,13,-,TGTGCCAGCAGCTTATTACTTGGAGAGACCCAGTACTTC,CASSLLLGETQYF
TRBV30,TRBJ1-4,-,12,few,TGTGCCTGGAGCGACGGACCCGAAAAACTGTTTTTT,CAWSDGPEKLFF
TRBV11-2,TRBJ1-2,-,13,few,TGTGCCAGCAGCTTAACGAATCTGAATGGCTACACCTTC,CASSLTNLNGYTF
TRBV4-3,TRBJ2-1,TRBD2,16,few,TGCGCCAGCAGCCAAGATTTGGTAGCGGGGGGAGGTGAGCAGTTCTTC,CASSQDLVAGGGEQFF
TRBV11-2,TRBJ2-7,-,14,few,TGTGCCAGCAGCTCGGCTCGACAGACCTACGAGCAGTACTTC,CASSSARQTYEQYF
TRBV4-1,TRBJ1-2,-,14,few,TGCGCCAGCAGCCAAGAACAGGCCACCGGGGGCTACACCTTC,CASSQEQATGGYTF
TRBV28,TRBJ1-6,-,13,many,TGTGCCAGCAGGAACAGAAATAATTCACCCCTCCACTTT,CASRNRNNSPLHF
TRBV27,TRBJ2-3,-,17,-,TGTGCCAGCAGGGATTTTCGTGGAGGGGGGCTGGTGGATACGCAGTATTTT,CASRDFRGGGLVDTQYF
TRBV10-2,TRBJ2-7,TRBD2,15,few,TGCGCCAGCAGTGGAACTAGCGGGCGAGGAGGAGAGCAGTACTTC,CASSGTSGRGGEQYF
TRBV19,TRBJ2-7,-,14,-,TGTGCCAGTAGTATAGTTGCATTCTCCTACGAGCAGTACTTC,CASSIVAFSYEQYF
TRBV9,TRBJ2-5,-,13,-,TGCGCCAGCAGCCGAGGGGGGCTCGAGACCCAGTACTTC,CASSRGGLETQYF
TRBV14,TRBJ2-2,-,14,few,TGTGCCAGCAGCCAAGGCCTGAACACCGGGGAGCTGTTTTTT,CASSQGLNTGELFF
TRBV5-6,TRBJ1-1,TRBD1,15,-,TGTGCCAGCAGCCTAAAAATTGGACAGGGCACTGAAGCTTTCTTT,CASSLKIGQGTEAFF
TRBV7-2,TRBJ2-5,TRBD1,14,-,TGTGCCAGCAGCGGGGTGACAGGGTGGGAGACCCAGTACTTC,CASSGVTGWETQYF
TRBV5-4,TRBJ1-3,-,15,-,TGTGCCAGCAGCCCAGGTGACAGGAACGGAAACACCATATATTTT,CASSPGDRNGNTIYF
TRBV30,TRBJ1-5,-,12,-,TGTGCCTTTGGACAAGACAATCAGCCCCAGCATTTT,CAFGQDNQPQHF
TRBV7-9,TRBJ1-5,-,15,few,TGTGCCAGCAGCCCCGGCTCCTTCGGCGATCAGCCCCAGCATTTT,CASSPGSFGDQPQHF
TRBV10-1,TRBJ2-1,TRBD2,16,few,TGCGCCAGCAGTGAGCTTCTAGCGGGTAAATACAATGAGCAGTTCTTC,CASSELLAGKYNEQFF
TRBV30,TRBJ2-1,TRBD1,11,-,TGTGCCTGGAGCAGGGGGACTGAGCAGTTCTTC,CAWSRGTEQFF
TRBV6-5,TRBJ1-1,-,11,few,TGTGCCAGCTATTCTAACACTGAAGCTTTCTTT,CASYSNTEAFF
TRBV18,TRBJ1-2,-,10,-,TGTGCCAGCTCACCGAGGGGCTACACCTTC,CASSPRGYTF
TRBV7-8,TRBJ1-2,-,13,-,TGTGCCAGCAGCCCGACACAGGGCTATGGCTACACCTTC,CASSPTQGYGYTF
TRBV7-9,TRBJ1-2,-,15,-,TGTGCCAGCAGCTTGGGTGCTCCGGGGAACTATGGCTACACCTTC,CASSLGAPGNYGYTF
TRBV19,TRBJ2-1,TRBD1,17,-,TGTGCCAGTAGACCGGGACAGGGGGTATTTCGTCACAATGAGCAGTTCTTC,CASRPGQGVFRHNEQFF
TRBV10-2,TRBJ2-6,-,15,few,TGCGCCAGCAAACCAGGGACCTCTGGGGCCAACGTCCTGACTTTC,CASKPGTSGANVLTF
TRBV19,TRBJ2-1,-,14,few,TGTGCCAGCCGTCTAGCGAATACCTACAATGAGCAGTTCTTC,CASRLANTYNEQFF
TRBV7-2,TRBJ2-3,TRBD2,19,few,TGTGCCAGCAGCGCGGACCGAGGGACTAGCGGGGGACGCACAGATACGCAGTATTTT,CASSADRGTSGGRTDTQYF
TRBV30,TRBJ2-3,-,10,few,TGTGCCTTCAAAATAGATACGCAGTATTTT,CAFKIDTQYF
TRBV4-3,TRBJ1-1,-,14,few,TGCGCCAGCAGCTACGACAGGCGGAACACTGAAGCTTTCTTT,CASSYDRRNTEAFF
TRBV5-4,TRBJ2-5,TRBD2,15,few,TGTGCCAGCAGCAGGGGACTAGCGGGGGAAGAGACCCAGTACTTC,CASSRGLAGEETQYF
TRBV4-1,TRBJ2-2,TRBD2,17,-,TGCGCCAGCAGCCAAGATCGGGGACTAGGGAACACCGGGGAGCTGTTTTTT,CASSQDRGLGNTGELFF
TRBV5-6,TRBJ2-7,TRBD1,14,-,TGTGCCAGCAGCTTGCTTCGACAGGGCTACGAGCAGTACTTC,CASSLLRQGYEQYF
TRBV4-3,TRBJ2-2,TRBD1,14,-,TGCGCCAGCAGCTTGGGACAGGGGGCAACCGAGCTGTTTTTT,CASSLGQGATELFF
TRBV7-9,TRBJ2-5,-,16,-,TGTGCCAGCAGTCGGAGAGAGGCCTCCGATCAAGAGACCCAGTACTTC,CASSRREASDQETQYF
TRBV30,TRBJ2-3,TRBD1,17,-,TGTGCCTGGAGTCGGAATCAGGGGGCAGTTTTCGCAGATACGCAGTATTTT,CAWSRNQGAVFADTQYF